Following are 3 T cell receptor beta chains from one sample sequenced in a study of blood T cell repertoires in COVID-19. Data came from immunoSEQ multiplex PCR; TCRdb stores just in-frame clones and leaves some out. The sample has about 290,000 clones; roughly 86% are singletons. The sample was peripheral blood. The source of these receptors is a woman under 40 with COVID-19, enrolled during active disease.

This clone showed up just once. The V call is TRBV29-1, the J call TRBJ2-1; D might be TRBD1 (5 bases). The CDR3 runs to 12 residues. The germline gives CDR1 SQVTM, CDR2 ANQGSEA. The V and J ends lost 7 bases and 7 bases respectively, with 14 bases between them. In nucleotides, the CDR3 is TGCAGCGGGTGGGGCGGTGGGAATGAGCAGTTCTTC. It codes for CSGWGGGNEQFF.

The CDR3: CASSFVGQGADTQYF. As DNA, the CDR3 is TGCGCCAGCAGCTTCGTAGGACAGGGGGCAGATACGCAGTATTTT. This chain joins TRBV5-1 and TRBJ2-3; 10 bases match TRBD1. J lost 4 bases, V lost 2 bases, and 4 bases had no gene match. Germline CDR1 SGHRS, CDR2 YFSETQ. The CDR3 extends over 15 amino acids.

V gene TRBV2 combines with J gene TRBJ1-1; 10 bases fit TRBD1. Germline V gene data show CDR1 as SNHLY and CDR2 as FYNNEI. This CDR3 region has 15 residues. V was clipped by 6 bases and J by 1 base; unmatched bases: 5. CDR3 in DNA: TGTGCCAGCAGGGGGACAGGGGAGAGGAACACTGAAGCTTTCTTT. Its translation is CASRGTGERNTEAFF. Supplemented by reference TRBV2 and TRBJ1-1, the full variable domain reads EPEVTQTPSHQVTQMGQEVILRCVPISNHLYFYWYRQILGQKVEFLVSFYNNEISEKSEIFDDQFSVERPDGSNFTLKIRSTKLEDSAMYFCASRGTGERNTEAFFGQGTRLTVV.